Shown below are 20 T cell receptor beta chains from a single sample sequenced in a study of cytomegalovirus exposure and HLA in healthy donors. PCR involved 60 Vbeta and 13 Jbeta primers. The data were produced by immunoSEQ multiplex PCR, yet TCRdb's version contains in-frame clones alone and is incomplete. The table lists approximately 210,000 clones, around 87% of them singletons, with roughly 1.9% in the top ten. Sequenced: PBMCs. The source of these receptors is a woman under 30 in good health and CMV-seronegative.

CDR3 in DNA: TGTGCCAGTAGTATAGATGACTCTCTCACAGATACGCAGTATTTT. Protein sequence: CASSIDDSLTDTQYF. The chain couples TRBV19 to TRBJ2-3; D gene ambiguous. Trimming shortened V by 0 bases and J by 2 bases, and 9 bases separated the two germline ends. The CDR3 runs to 15 residues. From germline, CDR1 is LNHDA and CDR2 SQIVND (reference sequence).

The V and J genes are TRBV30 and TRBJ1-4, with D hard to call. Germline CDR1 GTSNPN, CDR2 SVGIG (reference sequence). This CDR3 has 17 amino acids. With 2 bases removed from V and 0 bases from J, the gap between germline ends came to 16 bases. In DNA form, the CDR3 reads TGTGCCTGGAGTAAGTCGGAGGGCCTGGCAACTAATGAAAAACTGTTTTTT. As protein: CAWSKSEGLATNEKLFF.

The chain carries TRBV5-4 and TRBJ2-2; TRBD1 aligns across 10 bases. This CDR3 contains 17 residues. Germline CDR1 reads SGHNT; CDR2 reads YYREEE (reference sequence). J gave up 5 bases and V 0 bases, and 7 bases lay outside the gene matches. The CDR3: CASSLGQGALRTGELFF. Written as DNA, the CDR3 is TGTGCCAGCAGCTTGGGACAGGGGGCACTTAGGACCGGGGAGCTGTTTTTT.

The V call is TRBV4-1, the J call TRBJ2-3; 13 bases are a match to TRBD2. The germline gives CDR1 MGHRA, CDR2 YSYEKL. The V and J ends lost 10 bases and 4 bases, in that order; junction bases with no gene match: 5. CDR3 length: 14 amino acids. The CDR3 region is CATAGLAGADTQYF. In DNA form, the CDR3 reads TGCGCCACCGCTGGACTAGCGGGGGCAGATACGCAGTATTTT.

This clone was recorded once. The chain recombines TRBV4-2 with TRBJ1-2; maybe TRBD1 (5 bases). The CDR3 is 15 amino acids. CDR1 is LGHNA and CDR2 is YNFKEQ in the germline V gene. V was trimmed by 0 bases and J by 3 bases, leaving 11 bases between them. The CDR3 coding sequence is TGTGCCAGCAGCCAAGATGGAGGGGATGACTATGGCTACACCTTC. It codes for CASSQDGGDDYGYTF.

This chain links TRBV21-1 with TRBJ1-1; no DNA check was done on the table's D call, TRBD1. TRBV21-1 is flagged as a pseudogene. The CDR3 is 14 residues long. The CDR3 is CASRAGGKNTEAFF. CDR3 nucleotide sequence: TGTGCCAGCAGGGCAGGGGGGAAGAACACTGAAGCTTTCTTT.

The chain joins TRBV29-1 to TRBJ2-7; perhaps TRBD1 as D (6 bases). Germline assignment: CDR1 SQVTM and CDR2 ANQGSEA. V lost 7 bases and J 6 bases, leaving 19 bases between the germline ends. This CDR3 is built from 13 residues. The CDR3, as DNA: TGCAGCGGTGGGGGAGCAGGGGAAGCCGAGCAGTACTTC. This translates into CSGGGAGEAEQYF.

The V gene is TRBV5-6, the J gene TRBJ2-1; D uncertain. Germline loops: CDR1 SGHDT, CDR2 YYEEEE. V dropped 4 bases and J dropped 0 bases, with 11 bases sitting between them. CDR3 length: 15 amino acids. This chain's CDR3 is CASSVTPSSYNEQFF. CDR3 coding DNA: TGTGCCAGCAGCGTGACACCGAGCTCCTACAATGAGCAGTTCTTC.

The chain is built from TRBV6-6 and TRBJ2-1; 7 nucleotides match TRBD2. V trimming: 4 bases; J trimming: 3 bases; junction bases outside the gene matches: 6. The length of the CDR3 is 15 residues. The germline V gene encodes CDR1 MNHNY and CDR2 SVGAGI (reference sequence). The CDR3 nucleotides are TGTGCCAGCAGTTCTCGGCGGGAGAGCTACAATGAGCAGTTCTTC. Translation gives CASSSRRESYNEQFF.

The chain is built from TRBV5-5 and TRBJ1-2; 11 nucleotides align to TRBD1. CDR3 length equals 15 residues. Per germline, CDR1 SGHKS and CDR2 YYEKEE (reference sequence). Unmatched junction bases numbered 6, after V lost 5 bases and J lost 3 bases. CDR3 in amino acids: CASRDRGLRDYGYTF. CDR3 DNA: TGTGCCAGCAGGGACAGGGGGCTAAGGGACTATGGCTACACCTTC. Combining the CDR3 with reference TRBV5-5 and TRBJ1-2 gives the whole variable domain DAGVTQSPTHLIKTRGQQVTLRCSPISGHKSVSWYQQVLGQGPQFIFQYYEKEERGRGNFPDRFSARQFPNYSSELNVNALLLGDSALYLCASRDRGLRDYGYTFGSGTRLTVV.

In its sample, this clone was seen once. The CDR3 DNA is TGTGCCAGCAGCTTAGGCGGGGGGGCATTAGATACGCAGTATTTT. Residues: CASSLGGGALDTQYF. This chain joins TRBV7-2 and TRBJ2-3, with TRBD2 identical over 9 bases. Germline-derived CDR1 and CDR2 are SGHTA and FQGNSA. With 1 base clipped from V and 5 bases from J, the junction kept 4 bases outside the gene matches. The CDR3 consists of 15 residues.

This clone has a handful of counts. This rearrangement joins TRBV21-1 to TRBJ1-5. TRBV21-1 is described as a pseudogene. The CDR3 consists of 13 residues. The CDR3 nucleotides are TGTGCCAGCAGCAAAGTGAGAAGTCAGCCCCAGCATTTT. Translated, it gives CASSKVRSQPQHF.

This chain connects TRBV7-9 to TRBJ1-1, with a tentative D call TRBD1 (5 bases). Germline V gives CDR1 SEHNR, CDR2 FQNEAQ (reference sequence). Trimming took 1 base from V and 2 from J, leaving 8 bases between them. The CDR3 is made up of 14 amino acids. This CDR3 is CASSLVGPNTEAFF. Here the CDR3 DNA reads TGTGCCAGCAGCTTAGTGGGGCCAAACACTGAAGCTTTCTTT.

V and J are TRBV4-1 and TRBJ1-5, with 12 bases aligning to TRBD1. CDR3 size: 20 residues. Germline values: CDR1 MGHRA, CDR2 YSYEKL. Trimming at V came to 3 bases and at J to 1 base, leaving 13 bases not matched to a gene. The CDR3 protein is CASSQAPGQGALGSNQPQHF. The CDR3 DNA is TGCGCCAGCAGCCAGGCGCCGGGACAGGGGGCGTTGGGGAGCAATCAGCCCCAGCATTTT.

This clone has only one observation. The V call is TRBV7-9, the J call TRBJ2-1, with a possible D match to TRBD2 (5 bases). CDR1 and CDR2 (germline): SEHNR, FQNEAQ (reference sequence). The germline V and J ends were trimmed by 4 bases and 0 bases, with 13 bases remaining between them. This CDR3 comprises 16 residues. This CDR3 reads CASSSTWGASYNEQFF. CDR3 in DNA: TGTGCCAGCAGCTCCACGTGGGGAGCCTCCTACAATGAGCAGTTCTTC.

CDR3 sequence: CAISGEQGAQPQHF. DNA of the CDR3: TGTGCCATCAGTGGAGAGCAGGGGGCTCAGCCCCAGCATTTT. V usage is TRBV10-3 and J usage is TRBJ1-5; TRBD1 matches at 8 bases. Germline assignment: CDR1 ENHRY and CDR2 SYGVKD. The CDR3 is made up of 14 amino acids. The J segment lost 6 bases and the V segment lost 4 bases, leaving 5 bases of the junction unmatched.

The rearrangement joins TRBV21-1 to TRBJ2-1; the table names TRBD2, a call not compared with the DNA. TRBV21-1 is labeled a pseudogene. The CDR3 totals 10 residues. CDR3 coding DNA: TGTGCCAGCTACTACAATGAGCAGTTCTTC. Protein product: CASYYNEQFF.

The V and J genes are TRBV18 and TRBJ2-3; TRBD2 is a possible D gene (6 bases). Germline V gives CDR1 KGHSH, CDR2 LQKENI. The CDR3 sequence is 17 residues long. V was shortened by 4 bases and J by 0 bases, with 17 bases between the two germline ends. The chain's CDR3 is CASSLRTGLSSTDTQYF. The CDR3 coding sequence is TGTGCCAGCTCACTCCGGACGGGACTGTCTAGCACAGATACGCAGTATTTT.

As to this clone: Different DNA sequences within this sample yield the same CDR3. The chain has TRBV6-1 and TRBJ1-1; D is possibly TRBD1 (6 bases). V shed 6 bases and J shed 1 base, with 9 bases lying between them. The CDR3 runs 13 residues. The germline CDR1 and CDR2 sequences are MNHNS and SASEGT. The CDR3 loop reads CASSWGQNTEAFF. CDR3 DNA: TGTGCCAGCAGCTGGGGACAGAACACTGAAGCTTTCTTT.

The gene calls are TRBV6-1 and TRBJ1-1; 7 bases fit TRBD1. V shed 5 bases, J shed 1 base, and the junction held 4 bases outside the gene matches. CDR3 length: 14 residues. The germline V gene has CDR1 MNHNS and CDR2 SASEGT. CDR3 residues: CASSPGTENTEAFF. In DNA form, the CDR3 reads TGTGCCAGCAGTCCCGGGACAGAGAACACTGAAGCTTTCTTT.